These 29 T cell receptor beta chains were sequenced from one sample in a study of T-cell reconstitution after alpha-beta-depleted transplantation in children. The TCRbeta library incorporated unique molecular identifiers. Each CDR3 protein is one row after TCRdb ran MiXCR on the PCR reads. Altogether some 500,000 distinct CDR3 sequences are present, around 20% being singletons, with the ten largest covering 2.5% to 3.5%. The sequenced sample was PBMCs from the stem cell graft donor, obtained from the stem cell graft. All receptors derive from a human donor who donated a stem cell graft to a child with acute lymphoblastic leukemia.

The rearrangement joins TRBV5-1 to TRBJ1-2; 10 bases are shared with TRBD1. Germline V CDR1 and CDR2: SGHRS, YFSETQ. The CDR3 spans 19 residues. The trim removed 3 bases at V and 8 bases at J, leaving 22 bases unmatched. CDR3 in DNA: TGCGCCAGCAGCTACGGGGCTCCGGGACAGGGGCCGGAGTGGCGGGGCTACACCTTC. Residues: CASSYGAPGQGPEWRGYTF.

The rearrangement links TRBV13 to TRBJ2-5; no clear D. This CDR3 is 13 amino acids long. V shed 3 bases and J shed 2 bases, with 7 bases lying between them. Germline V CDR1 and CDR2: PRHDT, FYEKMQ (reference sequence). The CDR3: CASSFPRQETQYF. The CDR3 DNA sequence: TGTGCCAGCAGCTTTCCTCGGCAAGAGACCCAGTACTTC.

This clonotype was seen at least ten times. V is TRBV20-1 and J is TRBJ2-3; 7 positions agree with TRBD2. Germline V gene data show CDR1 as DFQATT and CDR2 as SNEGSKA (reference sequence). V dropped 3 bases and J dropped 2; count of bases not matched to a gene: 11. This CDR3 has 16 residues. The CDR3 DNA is TGCAGTGCTAGGGGGAGGGCTAGAGGGTACACAGATACGCAGTATTTT. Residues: CSARGRARGYTDTQYF.

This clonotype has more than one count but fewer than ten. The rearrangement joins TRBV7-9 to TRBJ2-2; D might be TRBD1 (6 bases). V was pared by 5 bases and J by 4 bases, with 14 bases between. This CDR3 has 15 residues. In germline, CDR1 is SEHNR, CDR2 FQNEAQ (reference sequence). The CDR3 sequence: CASSAWLGATGELFF. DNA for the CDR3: TGTGCCAGCAGCGCATGGCTGGGGGCCACCGGGGAGCTGTTTTTT.

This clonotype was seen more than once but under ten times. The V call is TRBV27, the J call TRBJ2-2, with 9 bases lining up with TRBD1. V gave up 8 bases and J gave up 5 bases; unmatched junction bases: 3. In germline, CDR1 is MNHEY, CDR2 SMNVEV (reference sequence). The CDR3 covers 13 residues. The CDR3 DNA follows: TGTGCCAGCCGGACAGGGGTAACCGGGGAGCTGTTTTTT. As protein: CASRTGVTGELFF.

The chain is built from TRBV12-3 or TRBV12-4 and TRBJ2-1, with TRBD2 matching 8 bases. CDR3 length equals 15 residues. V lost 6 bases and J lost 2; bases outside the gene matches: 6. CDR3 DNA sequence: TGTGCCAGCAGAACCCCGGGGGGGGCCTACAATGAGCAGTTCTTC. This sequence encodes CASRTPGGAYNEQFF.

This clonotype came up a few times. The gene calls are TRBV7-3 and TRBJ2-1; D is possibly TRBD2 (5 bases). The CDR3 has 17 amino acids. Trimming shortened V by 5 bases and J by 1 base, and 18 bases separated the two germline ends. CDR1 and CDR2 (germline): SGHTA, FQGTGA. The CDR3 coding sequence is TGTGCCAGCAGCCGATCGACCTGGCGGGTTTCCTACAATGAGCAGTTCTTC. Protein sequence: CASSRSTWRVSYNEQFF.

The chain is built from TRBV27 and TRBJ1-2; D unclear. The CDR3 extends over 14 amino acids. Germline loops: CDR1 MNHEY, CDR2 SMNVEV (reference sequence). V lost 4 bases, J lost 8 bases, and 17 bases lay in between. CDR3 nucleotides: TGTGCCAGCAGTTCGCCCTTAAAAGCGGGGGGCTACACCTTC. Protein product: CASSSPLKAGGYTF.

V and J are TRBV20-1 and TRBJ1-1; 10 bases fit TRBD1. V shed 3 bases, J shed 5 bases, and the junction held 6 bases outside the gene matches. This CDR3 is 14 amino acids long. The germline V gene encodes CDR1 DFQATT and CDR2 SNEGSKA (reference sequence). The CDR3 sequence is CSARGDRGETEAFF. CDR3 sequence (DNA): TGCAGTGCTAGGGGGGACAGGGGCGAAACTGAAGCTTTCTTT.

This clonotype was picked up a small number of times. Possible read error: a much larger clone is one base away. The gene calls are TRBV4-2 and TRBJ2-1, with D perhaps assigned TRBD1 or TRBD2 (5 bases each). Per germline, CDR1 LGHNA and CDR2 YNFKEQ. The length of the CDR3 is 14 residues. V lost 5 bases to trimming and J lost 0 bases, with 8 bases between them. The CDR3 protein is CASSWGSSYNEQFF. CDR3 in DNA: TGTGCCAGCAGCTGGGGGAGCTCCTACAATGAGCAGTTCTTC.

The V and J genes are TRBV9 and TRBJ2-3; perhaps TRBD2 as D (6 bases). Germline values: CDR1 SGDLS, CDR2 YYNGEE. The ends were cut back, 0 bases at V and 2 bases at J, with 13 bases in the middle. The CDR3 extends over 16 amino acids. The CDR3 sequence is CASSVVVGGLTDTQYF. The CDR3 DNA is TGTGCCAGCAGCGTAGTAGTCGGGGGTCTCACAGATACGCAGTATTTT. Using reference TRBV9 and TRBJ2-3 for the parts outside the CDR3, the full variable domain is DSGVTQTPKHLITATGQRVTLRCSPRSGDLSVYWYQQSLDQGLQFLIQYYNGEERAKGNILERFSAQQFPDLHSELNLSSLELGDSALYFCASSVVVGGLTDTQYFGPGTRLTVL.

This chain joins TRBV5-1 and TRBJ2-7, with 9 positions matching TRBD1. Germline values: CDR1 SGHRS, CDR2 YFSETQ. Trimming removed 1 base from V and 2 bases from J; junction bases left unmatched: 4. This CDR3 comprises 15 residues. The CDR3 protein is CASSLITGGAYEQYF. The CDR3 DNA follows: TGCGCCAGCAGCTTGATCACAGGGGGCGCCTACGAGCAGTACTTC.

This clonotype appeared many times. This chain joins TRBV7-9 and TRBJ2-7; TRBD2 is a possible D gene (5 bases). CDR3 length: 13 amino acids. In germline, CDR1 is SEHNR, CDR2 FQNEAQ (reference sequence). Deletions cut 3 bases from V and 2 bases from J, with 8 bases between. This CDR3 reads CASSFPGAYEQYF. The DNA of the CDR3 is TGTGCCAGCAGCTTCCCCGGGGCCTACGAGCAGTACTTC.

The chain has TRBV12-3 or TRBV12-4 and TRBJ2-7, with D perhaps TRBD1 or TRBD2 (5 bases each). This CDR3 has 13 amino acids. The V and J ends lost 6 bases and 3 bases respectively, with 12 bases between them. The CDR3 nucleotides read TGTGCCAGCAGGGGGACGCCTTACTACGAGCAGTACTTC. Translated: CASRGTPYYEQYF.

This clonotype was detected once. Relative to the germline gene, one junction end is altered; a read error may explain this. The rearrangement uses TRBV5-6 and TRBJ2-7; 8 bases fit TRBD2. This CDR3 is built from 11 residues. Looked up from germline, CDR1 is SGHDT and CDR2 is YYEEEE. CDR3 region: CASSSGLAHEF. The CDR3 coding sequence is TGTGCCAGCAGCTCCGGACTAGCCCACGAATTC.

The CDR3 DNA reads as TGCAGCGTGGGACAGAGCTCCTACGAGCAGTACTTC. Translation: CSVGQSSYEQYF. The chain combines TRBV29-1 with TRBJ2-7; 7 nucleotides align to TRBD1. Germline values: CDR1 SQVTM, CDR2 ANQGSEA. This CDR3 is 12 amino acids long. V lost 6 bases, J lost 0 bases, and 2 bases stayed unmatched.

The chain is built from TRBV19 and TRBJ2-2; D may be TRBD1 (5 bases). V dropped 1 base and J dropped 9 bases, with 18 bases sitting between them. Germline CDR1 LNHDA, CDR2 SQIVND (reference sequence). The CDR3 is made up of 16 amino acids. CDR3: CASSIGRTGLLRELFF. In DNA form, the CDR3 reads TGTGCCAGTAGTATAGGAAGAACAGGCCTGCTCCGGGAGCTGTTTTTT.

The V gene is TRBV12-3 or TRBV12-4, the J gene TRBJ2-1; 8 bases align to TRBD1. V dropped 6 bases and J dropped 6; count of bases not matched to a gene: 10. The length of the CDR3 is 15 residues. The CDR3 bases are TGTGCCAGCAGGGAAGCCGGGACAGGCGTCAATGAGCAGTTCTTC. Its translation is CASREAGTGVNEQFF.

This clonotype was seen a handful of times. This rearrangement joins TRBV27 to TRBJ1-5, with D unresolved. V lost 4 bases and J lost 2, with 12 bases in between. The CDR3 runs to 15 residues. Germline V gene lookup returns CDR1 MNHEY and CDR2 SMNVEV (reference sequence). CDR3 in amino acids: CASSSGPRGNQPQHF. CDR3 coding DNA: TGTGCCAGCAGTTCCGGACCGAGGGGCAATCAGCCCCAGCATTTT.

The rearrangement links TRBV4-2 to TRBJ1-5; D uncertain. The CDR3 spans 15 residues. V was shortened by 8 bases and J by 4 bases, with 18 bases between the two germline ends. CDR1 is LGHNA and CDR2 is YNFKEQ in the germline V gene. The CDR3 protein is CASGEVEQRNQPQHF. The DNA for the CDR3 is TGTGCCAGCGGGGAGGTCGAGCAGCGAAATCAGCCCCAGCATTTT.

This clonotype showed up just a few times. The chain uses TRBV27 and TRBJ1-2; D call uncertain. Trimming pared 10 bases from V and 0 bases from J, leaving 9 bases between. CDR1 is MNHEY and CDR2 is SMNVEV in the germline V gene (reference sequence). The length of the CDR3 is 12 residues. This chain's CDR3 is CATHKSNYGYTF. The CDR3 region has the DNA TGTGCCACCCATAAGTCTAACTATGGCTACACCTTC.

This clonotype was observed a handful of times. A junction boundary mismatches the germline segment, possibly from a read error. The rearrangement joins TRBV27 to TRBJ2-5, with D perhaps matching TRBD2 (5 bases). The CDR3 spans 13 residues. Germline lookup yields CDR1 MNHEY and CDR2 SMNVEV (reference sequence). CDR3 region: CASILGRKETQYF. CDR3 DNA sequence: TGTGCCAGCATTTTAGGGAGAAAAGAGACCCAGTACTTC.

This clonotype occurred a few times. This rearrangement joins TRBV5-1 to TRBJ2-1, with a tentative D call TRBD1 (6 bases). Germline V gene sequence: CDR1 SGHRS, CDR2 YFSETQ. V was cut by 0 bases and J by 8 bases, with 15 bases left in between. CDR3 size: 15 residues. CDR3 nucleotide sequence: TGCGCCAGCAGCTTGGATGGCCACAGGGCTGATGAGCAGTTCTTC. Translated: CASSLDGHRADEQFF.

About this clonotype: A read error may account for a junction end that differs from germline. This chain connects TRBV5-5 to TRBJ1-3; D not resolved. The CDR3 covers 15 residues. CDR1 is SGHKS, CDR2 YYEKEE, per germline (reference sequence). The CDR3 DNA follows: TGTGCCAGCACCTTGGGGTTCAGCTCTGGAAACACCATATATTTT. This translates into CASTLGFSSGNTIYF.

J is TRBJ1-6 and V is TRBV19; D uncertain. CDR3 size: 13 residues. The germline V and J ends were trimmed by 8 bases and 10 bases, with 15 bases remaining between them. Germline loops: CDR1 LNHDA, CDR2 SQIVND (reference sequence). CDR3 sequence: CASAGDGRSPLHF. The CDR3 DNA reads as TGTGCCAGTGCGGGAGACGGGCGGTCACCCCTCCACTTT. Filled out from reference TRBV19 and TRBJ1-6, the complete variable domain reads DGGITQSPKYLFRKEGQNVTLSCEQNLNHDAMYWYRQDPGQGLRLIYYSQIVNDFQKGDIAEGYSVSREKKESFPLTVTSAQKNPTAFYLCASAGDGRSPLHFGNGTRLTVT.

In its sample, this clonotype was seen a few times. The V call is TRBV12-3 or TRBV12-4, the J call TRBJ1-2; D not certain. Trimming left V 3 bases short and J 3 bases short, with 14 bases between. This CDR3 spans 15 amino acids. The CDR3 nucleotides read TGTGCCAGCAGTTTCAGGCAGAGGTACTACTATGGCTACACCTTC. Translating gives CASSFRQRYYYGYTF.

The chain's CDR3 is CATSRVPAGTNEKLFF. For the CDR3, the DNA is TGTGCCACCAGCCGGGTCCCGGCGGGGACTAATGAAAAACTGTTTTTT. The V call is TRBV15, the J call TRBJ1-4; D is undetermined. The CDR3 runs to 16 residues. V was shortened by 5 bases and J by 2 bases, with 15 bases between the two germline ends. Germline values: CDR1 LNHNV, CDR2 YYDKDF (reference sequence).

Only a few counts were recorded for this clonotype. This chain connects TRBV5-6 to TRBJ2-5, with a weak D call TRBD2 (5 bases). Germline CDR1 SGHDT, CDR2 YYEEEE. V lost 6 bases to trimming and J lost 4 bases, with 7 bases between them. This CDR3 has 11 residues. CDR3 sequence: CASIGGETQYF. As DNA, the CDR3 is TGTGCCAGCATTGGAGGAGAGACCCAGTACTTC.

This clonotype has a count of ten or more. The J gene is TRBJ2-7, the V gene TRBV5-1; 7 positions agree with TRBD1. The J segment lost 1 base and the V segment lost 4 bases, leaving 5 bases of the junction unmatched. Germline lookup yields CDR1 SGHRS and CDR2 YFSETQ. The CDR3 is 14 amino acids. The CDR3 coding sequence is TGCGCCAGCAGCCCAAGGACAGGTTCCTACGAGCAGTACTTC. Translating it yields CASSPRTGSYEQYF.